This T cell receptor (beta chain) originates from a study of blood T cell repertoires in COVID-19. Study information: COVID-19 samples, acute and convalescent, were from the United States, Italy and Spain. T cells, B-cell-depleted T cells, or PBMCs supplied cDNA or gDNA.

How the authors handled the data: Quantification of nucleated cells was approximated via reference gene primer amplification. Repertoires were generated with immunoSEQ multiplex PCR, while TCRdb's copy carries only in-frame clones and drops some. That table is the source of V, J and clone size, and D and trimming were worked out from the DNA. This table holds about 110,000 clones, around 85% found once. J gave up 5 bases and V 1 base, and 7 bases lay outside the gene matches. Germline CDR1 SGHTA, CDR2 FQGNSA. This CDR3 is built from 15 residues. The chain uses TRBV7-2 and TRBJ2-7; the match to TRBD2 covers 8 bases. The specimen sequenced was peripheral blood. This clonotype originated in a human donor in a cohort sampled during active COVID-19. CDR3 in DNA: TGTGCCAGCAGCTTAGTCAGCGGGGGAGGGGACGAGCAGTACTTC. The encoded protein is CASSLVSGGGDEQYF.